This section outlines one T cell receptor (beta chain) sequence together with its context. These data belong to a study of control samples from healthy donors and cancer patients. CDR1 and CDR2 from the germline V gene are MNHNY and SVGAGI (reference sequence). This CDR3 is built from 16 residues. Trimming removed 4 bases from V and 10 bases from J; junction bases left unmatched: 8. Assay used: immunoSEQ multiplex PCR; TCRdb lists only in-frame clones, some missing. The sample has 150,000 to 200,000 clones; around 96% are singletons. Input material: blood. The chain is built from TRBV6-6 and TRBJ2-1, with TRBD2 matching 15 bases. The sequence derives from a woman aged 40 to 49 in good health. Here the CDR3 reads CASSLGTSGRTKEQFF. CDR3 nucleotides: TGTGCCAGCAGTTTGGGGACTAGCGGGAGGACTAAGGAGCAGTTCTTC.